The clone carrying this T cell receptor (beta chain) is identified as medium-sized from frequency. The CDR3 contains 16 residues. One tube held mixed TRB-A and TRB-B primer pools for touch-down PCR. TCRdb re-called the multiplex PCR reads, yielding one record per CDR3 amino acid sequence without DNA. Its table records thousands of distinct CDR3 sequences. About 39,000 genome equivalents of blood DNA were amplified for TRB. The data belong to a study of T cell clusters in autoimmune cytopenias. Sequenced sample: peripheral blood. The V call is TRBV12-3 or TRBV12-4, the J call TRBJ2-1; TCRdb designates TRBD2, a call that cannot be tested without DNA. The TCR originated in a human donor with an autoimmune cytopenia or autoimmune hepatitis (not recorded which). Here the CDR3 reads CASSPEGSKWIVEQFF.